This record looks at one T cell receptor (beta chain) sequence and its context. CDR3 size: 17 residues. V dropped 4 bases and J dropped 6; count of bases not matched to a gene: 11. From germline, CDR1 is SGHAT and CDR2 FQNNGV. This sample is drawn from a study of blood T cell repertoires in COVID-19. About the research overall: Sites in the United States, Italy and Spain provided acute and convalescent COVID-19 samples. T cells, B-cell-depleted T cells, or PBMCs supplied cDNA or gDNA.

Sequencing was performed with immunoSEQ multiplex PCR; in TCRdb, only in-frame clones are kept and a portion is missing. The table has approximately 130,000 clones, over 80% seen once. The material sequenced was peripheral blood. The chain recombines TRBV11-2 with TRBJ2-1, with 11 bases identical to TRBD2. The sequence was collected from a man aged 40-50 years with active or convalescent COVID-19. CDR3 DNA: TGTGCCAGCAGCTCGACCTTAGCGGGGGGGCCCCTCAATGAGCAGTTCTTC. Protein: CASSSTLAGGPLNEQFF.